One sample yielded the 32 T cell receptor beta chains listed below, sequenced in a study of cytomegalovirus exposure and HLA in healthy donors. Researchers ran the PCR with 60 Vbeta and 13 Jbeta primers. Profiled with immunoSEQ multiplex PCR; TCRdb holds only in-frame clones, not every one. Here the sample spans roughly 120,000 clones, about 81% being singletons. The sequencing input was PBMCs. Every receptor here comes from a young woman in good health and CMV-seronegative.

This clone occurred a few times. Here the CDR3 reads CASSGRDTFRNNEKLFF. The CDR3 nucleotides are TGTGCCAGCAGCGGGAGGGACACCTTCCGGAATAATGAAAAACTGTTTTTT. This chain uses TRBV5-8 with TRBJ1-4, with a tentative D call TRBD1 (6 bases). Germline CDR1 SGHTS, CDR2 YDEGEE. The ends were cut back, 4 bases at V and 4 bases at J, with 20 bases in the middle. This CDR3 has 17 amino acids.

To note about this clone: At one end, the junction sequence differs from germline, possibly due to a read error. The CDR3: CSSSLNAEASNYGYTF. DNA of the CDR3: TGTTCCAGCAGCTTAAATGCGGAGGCCTCTAACTATGGCTACACCTTC. This chain links TRBV7-9 with TRBJ1-2; D gene unclear. This CDR3 has 16 amino acids. Germline-derived CDR1 and CDR2 are SEHNR and FQNEAQ (reference sequence).

The J gene is TRBJ2-7, the V gene TRBV30, with 10 bases matching TRBD1. Trimming at V came to 3 bases and at J to 8 bases, leaving 7 bases not matched to a gene. The CDR3 consists of 13 residues. Germline CDR1 and CDR2: GTSNPN and SVGIG (reference sequence). Here the CDR3 reads CAWSNRDRGKQYF. CDR3 DNA: TGTGCCTGGAGCAACCGGGACAGGGGTAAGCAGTACTTC. Full variable domain (remainder filled in from reference TRBV30 and TRBJ2-7): SQTIHQWPATLVQPVGSPLSLECTVEGTSNPNLYWYRQAAGRGLQLLFYSVGIGQISSEVPQNLSASRPQDRQFILSSKKLLLSDSGFYLCAWSNRDRGKQYFGPGTRLTVT.

This chain uses TRBV10-3 with TRBJ2-1; tentative D call: TRBD2 (7 bases). The germline V gene has CDR1 ENHRY and CDR2 SYGVKD. Trimming shortened V by 0 bases and J by 7 bases, and 10 bases separated the two germline ends. CDR3 length: 14 amino acids. CDR3 DNA: TGTGCCATCAGTGAGTCAGGGGGGGCAAATGAGCAGTTCTTC. Residues: CAISESGGANEQFF.

The CDR3 sequence: CASSPFEGEQYF. As DNA, the CDR3 is TGTGCCAGCAGCCCGTTCGAGGGCGAGCAGTACTTC. The gene calls are TRBV7-9 and TRBJ2-7, with D tentatively TRBD2 (5 bases). Trimming pared 5 bases from V and 6 bases from J, leaving 11 bases between. This CDR3 spans 12 amino acids. In germline, CDR1 is SEHNR, CDR2 FQNEAQ (reference sequence).

The V call is TRBV19, the J call TRBJ2-7, with D possibly matching TRBD2 (5 bases). The CDR3 totals 13 residues. V lost 3 bases and J 6 bases, leaving 12 bases between the germline ends. Looked up from germline, CDR1 is LNHDA and CDR2 is SQIVND (reference sequence). The CDR3 nucleotides are TGTGCCAGTAGTATTAGAGAGGGAGCCGAGCAGTACTTC. Amino acid sequence: CASSIREGAEQYF.

The chain uses TRBV10-3 and TRBJ1-5; no reliable D call. The CDR3 length is 13 residues. Germline V gene sequence: CDR1 ENHRY, CDR2 SYGVKD. Trimming took off 3 bases at V and 6 bases at J, with 9 bases between the two ends. This chain's CDR3 is CAISESSVQPQHF. The CDR3 DNA sequence: TGTGCCATCAGTGAAAGTTCGGTTCAGCCCCAGCATTTT.

There are a few counts of this clone. V usage is TRBV4-2 and J usage is TRBJ1-5; no clear D gene. The germline CDR1 and CDR2 sequences are LGHNA and YNFKEQ. The CDR3 contains 15 residues. Trimming took 0 bases from V and 0 from J, leaving 6 bases between them. CDR3 amino acids: CASSQDFGSNQPQHF. As DNA, the CDR3 is TGTGCCAGCAGCCAAGATTTCGGTAGCAATCAGCCCCAGCATTTT.

This chain connects TRBV7-9 to TRBJ2-7, with TRBD2 matching over 8 bases. CDR3 length equals 13 residues. J was trimmed by 5 bases and V by 2 bases; bases with no gene match: 2. Looked up from germline, CDR1 is SEHNR and CDR2 is FQNEAQ (reference sequence). The CDR3 is CASSLWTSHEQYF. For the CDR3, the DNA is TGTGCCAGCAGCTTATGGACTAGCCACGAGCAGTACTTC. Full variable domain (outside the CDR3, taken from reference TRBV7-9 and TRBJ2-7): DTGVSQNPRHKITKRGQNVTFRCDPISEHNRLYWYRQTLGQGPEFLTYFQNEAQLEKSRLLSDRFSAERPKGSFSTLEIQRTEQGDSAMYLCASSLWTSHEQYFGPGTRLTVT.

The chain has TRBV6-4 and TRBJ2-2, with 12 bases fitting TRBD2. This CDR3 is built from 19 residues. Germline V lookup: CDR1 MRHNA, CDR2 SNTAGT. The V gene end was trimmed by 0 bases and the J gene end by 2 bases; junction bases not matched to a gene: 7. CDR3 nucleotide sequence: TGTGCCAGCAGTGACTCGAAAACTAGCGGGGGGCTCAACACCGGGGAGCTGTTTTTT. It encodes CASSDSKTSGGLNTGELFF.

This clone was counted only a few times. The chain joins TRBV4-1 to TRBJ2-7, with D perhaps TRBD2 (5 bases). Between the trimmed V and J ends, which lost 4 bases and 2 bases, there was a span of 12 bases. The CDR3 is 14 amino acids. CDR1 is MGHRA and CDR2 is YSYEKL in the germline V gene. CDR3 coding DNA: TGCGCCAGCAGCCGCATTACTAGTCCCTACGAGCAGTACTTC. Translating gives CASSRITSPYEQYF.

This clone was counted a few times. This chain links TRBV5-6 with TRBJ1-4, with D perhaps TRBD1 (6 bases). CDR1 SGHDT and CDR2 YYEEEE come from the germline V gene. V lost 2 bases and J lost 4, with 12 bases in between. There are 15 residues in the CDR3. As DNA, the CDR3 is TGTGCCAGCAGCTTTAGGGGGAGAGGTAATGAAAAACTGTTTTTT. It specifies CASSFRGRGNEKLFF.

The chain carries TRBV6-5 and TRBJ2-3; weak D call: TRBD2 (6 bases). The CDR3 is made up of 16 amino acids. The V gene's germline CDR1 is MNHEY and CDR2 SVGAGI. Trimming removed 0 bases from V and 6 bases from J, with 16 bases in between. CDR3 DNA sequence: TGTGCCAGCAGTTACTCGAGTAGCGGAACGTCCGATACGCAGTATTTT. It is translated as CASSYSSSGTSDTQYF.

The chain uses TRBV27 and TRBJ2-3, with D unresolved. Deletions cut 8 bases from V and 5 bases from J, with 11 bases between. The CDR3 has 12 residues. Germline V CDR1 and CDR2: MNHEY, SMNVEV (reference sequence). This CDR3 reads CASGLALDTQYF. CDR3 nucleotides: TGTGCCAGCGGCTTAGCTTTAGATACGCAGTATTTT.

This sequence joins TRBV4-2 and TRBJ1-6; TRBD1 agrees at 7 bases. CDR1 and CDR2 from the germline V gene are LGHNA and YNFKEQ. The CDR3 runs 16 residues. V dropped 0 bases and J dropped 14; count of bases not matched to a gene: 13. The CDR3 DNA follows: TGTGCCAGCAGCCAAGATGGACAGGACTCCTGGGGGGCCCTCCACTTT. This codes for CASSQDGQDSWGALHF.

The V and J genes are TRBV7-9 and TRBJ2-1, with 8 nucleotides matching TRBD2. Germline V CDR1 and CDR2: SEHNR, FQNEAQ (reference sequence). The CDR3 consists of 16 residues. V lost 5 bases, J lost 3 bases, and 9 bases stayed unmatched. The CDR3: CASSPSGSRVYNEQFF. As DNA, the CDR3 is TGTGCCAGCAGCCCAAGCGGGAGCCGGGTCTACAATGAGCAGTTCTTC.

This clone was seen a few times. The chain joins TRBV15 to TRBJ2-1, with 10 bases aligning to TRBD1. This CDR3 is 15 amino acids long. Germline CDR1 and CDR2: LNHNV and YYDKDF (reference sequence). The ends lost 1 base at V and 3 bases at J; junction bases unmatched: 0. CDR3 protein: CATSRGTGGYNEQFF. The CDR3 DNA follows: TGTGCCACCAGCAGAGGGACAGGGGGCTACAATGAGCAGTTCTTC.

This clone was counted between two and nine times. The chain has TRBV9 and TRBJ2-7, with no clear D. Trimming took off 0 bases at V and 3 bases at J, with 10 bases between the two ends. The CDR3 loop spans 14 amino acids. Germline CDR1 SGDLS, CDR2 YYNGEE. Here the CDR3 reads CASSVDQRVYEQYF. DNA for the CDR3: TGTGCCAGCAGCGTAGATCAGCGAGTCTACGAGCAGTACTTC.

The chain carries TRBV4-2 and TRBJ2-7; possible D gene TRBD2, 5 bases. The CDR3 length is 15 residues. Germline lookup yields CDR1 LGHNA and CDR2 YNFKEQ. V dropped 0 bases and J dropped 3 bases, with 12 bases sitting between them. CDR3 in amino acids: CASSQDEGVNYEQYF. CDR3 nucleotide sequence: TGTGCCAGCAGCCAAGATGAGGGAGTAAACTACGAGCAGTACTTC.

The V and J genes are TRBV5-6 and TRBJ2-7; 15 bases are a match to TRBD2. The CDR3 is made up of 19 amino acids. Germline-derived CDR1 and CDR2 are SGHDT and YYEEEE. The J segment lost 0 bases and the V segment lost 2 bases, leaving 9 bases of the junction unmatched. This CDR3 reads CASSFRSGLAGGYSYEQYF. The CDR3 DNA is TGTGCCAGCAGCTTCCGGTCGGGACTAGCGGGGGGTTACTCCTACGAGCAGTACTTC.

The CDR3 DNA reads as TGTGCCAGCAGCTTAAAGCTCCGCGGGGGCACAGATACGCAGTATTTT. It encodes CASSLKLRGGTDTQYF. V usage is TRBV13 and J usage is TRBJ2-3, with D maybe TRBD2 (6 bases). Germline CDR1 reads PRHDT; CDR2 reads FYEKMQ (reference sequence). Trimming took 2 bases from V and 1 from J, leaving 13 bases between them. This CDR3 is built from 16 residues.

The chain employs TRBV15 and TRBJ2-3; 8 nucleotides match TRBD1. The CDR3 length is 17 residues. Trimming cost V 2 bases and J 2 bases; bases outside gene matches: 9. Germline V gene data show CDR1 as LNHNV and CDR2 as YYDKDF (reference sequence). CDR3 sequence: CATSRRQGRGNTDTQYF. The CDR3 coding sequence is TGTGCCACCAGCAGAAGACAGGGGAGAGGTAACACAGATACGCAGTATTTT.

The chain is built from TRBV2 and TRBJ1-2; 7 bases are shared with TRBD1. CDR3 length: 15 residues. After removal of 4 bases from V and 4 bases from J, the junction contained 9 bases not matched to a gene. In germline, CDR1 is SNHLY, CDR2 FYNNEI. The CDR3 DNA reads TGTGCCAGCAGTGTTGGCACAGGGGCTTTCTATGGCTACACCTTC. It translates to CASSVGTGAFYGYTF.

A few counts support this clone. The rearrangement joins TRBV6-5 to TRBJ1-2; 7 nucleotides agree with TRBD1. CDR3 length: 13 residues. Germline V lookup: CDR1 MNHEY, CDR2 SVGAGI. Germline trimming cut 6 bases from V and 9 bases from J; bases unmatched to any gene: 10. CDR3 protein: CASSPPRQGSYTF. The CDR3 DNA sequence: TGTGCCAGCAGCCCCCCGCGACAGGGTAGCTACACCTTC.

The rearrangement links TRBV19 to TRBJ2-1; 7 bases fit TRBD2. CDR1 and CDR2 (germline): LNHDA, SQIVND (reference sequence). V was clipped by 0 bases and J by 4 bases; unmatched bases: 12. CDR3 length equals 18 residues. The CDR3 loop is CASSIDPPLAAYYNEQFF. In DNA form, the CDR3 reads TGTGCCAGTAGTATAGACCCCCCCCTAGCGGCGTATTACAATGAGCAGTTCTTC.

This chain connects TRBV5-1 to TRBJ2-3; 11 bases fit TRBD2. Germline CDR1 and CDR2: SGHRS and YFSETQ. This CDR3 has 15 amino acids. With 4 bases clipped from V and 3 bases from J, the junction kept 4 bases outside the gene matches. The CDR3 nucleotides read TGCGCCAGCAGCCCGGGACTAGCGGTTACAGATACGCAGTATTTT. This encodes CASSPGLAVTDTQYF.

The rearrangement uses TRBV27 and TRBJ1-2, with D perhaps TRBD1 (5 bases). The CDR3 is 16 amino acids. Germline CDR1 and CDR2: MNHEY and SMNVEV (reference sequence). The germline V and J ends were trimmed by 0 bases and 1 base, with 12 bases remaining between them. CDR3 sequence reads: CASSLSAGHLNYGYTF. In DNA form, the CDR3 reads TGTGCCAGCAGTTTATCTGCCGGACACCTTAACTATGGCTACACCTTC.

This clone was counted only a few times. The chain carries TRBV5-6 and TRBJ2-1; the D gene is possibly TRBD2 (7 bases). V was cut by 2 bases and J by 9 bases, with 15 bases left in between. Germline V gene sequence: CDR1 SGHDT, CDR2 YYEEEE. The CDR3 length is 14 residues. As DNA, the CDR3 is TGTGCCAGCAGCTTTCGGAACAGGGAGGGTGAGCAGTTCTTC. Its protein is CASSFRNREGEQFF.

This chain links TRBV30 with TRBJ2-1, with TRBD2 matching 9 bases. CDR1 is GTSNPN and CDR2 is SVGIG in the germline V gene (reference sequence). With 8 bases clipped from V and 1 base from J, the junction kept 6 bases outside the gene matches. The CDR3 has 14 amino acids. The CDR3 protein is CAIRAGGSYNEQFF. In DNA form, the CDR3 reads TGTGCCATAAGAGCGGGAGGTTCCTACAATGAGCAGTTCTTC.

The chain carries TRBV7-8 and TRBJ2-3; TRBD2 aligns across 14 bases. CDR1 is SGHVS, CDR2 FQNEAQ, per germline. CDR3 length: 16 residues. Trimming took 5 bases from V and 2 from J; bases not matched to a gene: 3. In DNA form, the CDR3 reads TGTGCCAGCAGCCGACTAGCGGGGGGGCCCACAGATACGCAGTATTTT. This translates into CASSRLAGGPTDTQYF.

The chain couples TRBV2 to TRBJ1-4; TRBD1 aligns across 7 bases. Unmatched junction bases numbered 6, after V lost 3 bases and J lost 8 bases. This CDR3 comprises 14 residues. Germline-derived CDR1 and CDR2 are SNHLY and FYNNEI. In DNA form, the CDR3 reads TGTGCCAGCAGTGAGAGGACAGGACGCGAAAAACTGTTTTTT. This encodes CASSERTGREKLFF.

This chain joins TRBV5-6 and TRBJ2-3; 10 nucleotides match TRBD2. J lost 2 bases, V lost 0 bases, and 6 bases had no gene match. There are 17 residues in the CDR3. Germline CDR1 is SGHDT and CDR2 is YYEEEE. CDR3 bases: TGTGCCAGCAGCTTGGAGGGAACTAGCGGGGACACAGATACGCAGTATTTT. The encoded protein is CASSLEGTSGDTDTQYF.